This T cell receptor (beta chain) was found in a study of patients and donors after allogeneic stem cell transplantation. One entry per CDR3 protein results from TCRdb running MiXCR on the RT-PCR reads. The data show fewer than 200,000 distinct CDR3 sequences, approximately 30% seen once. This clonotype was detected a few times. V dropped 2 bases and J dropped 13; count of bases not matched to a gene: 5. This CDR3 has 14 residues. Germline V gives CDR1 MNHEY, CDR2 SVGEGT. Sequenced sample: blood, either unsorted or a sorted T cell fraction (not recorded which). This clonotype originated in a human donor who was either an allogeneic HSCT recipient or a stem cell or donor lymphocyte infusion donor (not recorded which). It is not recorded whose cells these are; they may come from a transplant donor. This sequence joins TRBV6-2 or TRBV6-3 and TRBJ2-4; 13 bases match TRBD2. As DNA, the CDR3 is TGTGCCAGCAGTTACGACGCACTAGCGGGAGGGCAGTACTTC. Its protein is CASSYDALAGGQYF.